This T cell receptor (beta chain) was sequenced during a study of T cells after yellow fever vaccination. Overall study context: Fractions containing few cells were prepared with SMART-Seq v4 Ultra Low Input. Study conclusions and caveats: A large majority of primary-vaccination clones showed up again after the booster (approximately 96% CD4, around 90% CD8). There was a possibility that FACS-sorted repertoires contained abundant clonotypes contaminating from the bulk population.

The CDR3 runs to 16 residues. J gave up 0 bases and V 4 bases, and 8 bases lay outside the gene matches. CDR1 MNHEY and CDR2 SVGEGT come from the germline V gene. This clonotype appeared many times. Its matching antigen is unknown. Production of TCR cDNA was by 5'RACE template switching, which also added a universal primer site and UMIs. TCRdb called the 5' RACE reads again in MiXCR, with one record for every CDR3 protein. This sample carries about 320,000 distinct CDR3 sequences, around 4.3% of them seen once, and the ten largest clones take around 19%. The sequencing here drew on PBMCs, taken 15 days after the yellow fever booster vaccination. The chain has TRBV6-2 or TRBV6-3 and TRBJ2-7, with 8 bases that match TRBD2. The sequence came from a young man who received the YFV17D yellow fever vaccine. In DNA, the CDR3 is TGTGCCAGCAGTTTCCCTCGCGGGGGGAGCTCCTACGAGCAGTACGTC. Protein sequence: CASSFPRGGSSYEQYV.